This entry describes one T cell receptor beta chain. Antigen unknown. Sequencing was performed with immunoSEQ multiplex PCR; in TCRdb, only in-frame clones are kept and a portion is missing. The table includes some 74,000 clones, roughly 84% detected once. The source of the sample is a study of OX40 agonist ivuxolimab in advanced cancers. At the level of the study: Ivuxolimab, which patients received intravenously every 2 weeks, was dosed at 0.01 to 10 mg/kg. Earlier treatment with anti-PD-1, anti-PD-L1 or anti-CTLA-4 was permitted, and roughly 40% had received some. Study-wide results and limits: Which antigen the expanded peripheral T cells recognized is unknown.

V lost 4 bases to trimming and J lost 5 bases; unmatched junction nucleotides: 13. The CDR3 extends over 16 amino acids. Germline-derived CDR1 and CDR2 are SGHKS and YYEKEE (reference sequence). The source is an adult with an advanced solid tumor such as melanoma, head and neck, liver or kidney cancer. The V call is TRBV5-5, the J call TRBJ2-3; 7 bases are a match to TRBD1. Sequences were derived from CD4+ or CD8+ T cells sorted from blood, sampled in a trial of the OX40 agonist ivuxolimab. The CDR3 loop reads CASSQDSRGLRDTQYF. As DNA, the CDR3 is TGTGCCAGCAGCCAAGATAGTAGGGGGCTTAGAGATACGCAGTATTTT.